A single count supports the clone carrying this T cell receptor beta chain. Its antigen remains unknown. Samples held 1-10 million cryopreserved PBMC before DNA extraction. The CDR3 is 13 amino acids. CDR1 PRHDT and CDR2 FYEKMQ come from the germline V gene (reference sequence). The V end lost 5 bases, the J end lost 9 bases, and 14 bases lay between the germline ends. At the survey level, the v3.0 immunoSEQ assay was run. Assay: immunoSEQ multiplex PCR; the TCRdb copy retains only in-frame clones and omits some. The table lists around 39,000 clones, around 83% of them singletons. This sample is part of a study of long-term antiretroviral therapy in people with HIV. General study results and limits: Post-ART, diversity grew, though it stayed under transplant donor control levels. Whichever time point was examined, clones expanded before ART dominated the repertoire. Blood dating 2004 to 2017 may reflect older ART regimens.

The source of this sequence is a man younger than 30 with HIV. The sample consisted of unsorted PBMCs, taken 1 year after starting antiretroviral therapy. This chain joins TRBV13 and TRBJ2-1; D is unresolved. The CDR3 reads CASSHGPVSEQFF. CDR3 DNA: TGTGCCAGCAGCCACGGGCCGGTGTCTGAGCAGTTCTTC.